This TCR beta chain originates from a study of beta chain features in type 1 diabetes. Study in general: Similarity in age, gender and cell yields was seen between patients and healthy donors.

Of the isolated RNA, all was reverse transcribed, and so the sequenced material was expressed TCRB transcripts. Sequencing of naive, central memory and regulatory T cell samples gave an average of about 3.57 million reads. Clones were read by immunoSEQ multiplex PCR, and TCRdb kept only the in-frame ones, dropping some. The data contain some 350,000 clones, roughly 14% of them seen just once; the ten biggest clones take up 0.013% to 0.015%. Overall study results and limits: Compared to healthy donors, patients appeared to have naive, central memory and Treg TCRB repertoires that were more alike. Highly expressing activated T cells could be over-counted with a cDNA template. Among all four CD4+ subsets, Type 1 diabetes patients had TCRB CDR3s that were moderately but significantly shorter.

Trimming removed 4 bases at V and 7 bases at J, with 8 bases between. The CDR3 contains 11 residues. The germline V gene has CDR1 GTSNPN and CDR2 SVGIG (reference sequence). This clone has more than one count but fewer than ten. Its matching antigen is unknown. Sequencing input: naive CD4+ T cells from blood. This chain links TRBV30 with TRBJ2-1, with D unclear. The source of this sequence is a young woman with type 1 diabetes. CDR3 loop: CAWTLVNEQFF. The CDR3 DNA reads as TGTGCCTGGACCCTAGTGAATGAGCAGTTCTTC.